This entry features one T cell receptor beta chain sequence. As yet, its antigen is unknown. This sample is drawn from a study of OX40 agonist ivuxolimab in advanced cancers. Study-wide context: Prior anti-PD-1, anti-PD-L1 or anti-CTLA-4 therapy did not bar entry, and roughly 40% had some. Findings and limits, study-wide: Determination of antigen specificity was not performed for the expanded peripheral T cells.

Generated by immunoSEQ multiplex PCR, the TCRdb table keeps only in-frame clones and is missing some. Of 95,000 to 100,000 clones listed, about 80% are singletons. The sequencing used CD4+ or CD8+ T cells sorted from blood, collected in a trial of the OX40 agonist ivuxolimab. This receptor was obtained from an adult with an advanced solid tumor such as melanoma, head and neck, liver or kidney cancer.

The DNA for the CDR3 is TGTGCCAGCAGCCCGAAGGTAGGACTAGCGGGGATCTACGAGCAGTACTTC. This gives the protein CASSPKVGLAGIYEQYF. The chain couples TRBV7-9 to TRBJ2-7, with 12 bases that match TRBD2. After removal of 5 bases from V and 3 bases from J, the junction contained 11 bases not matched to a gene. CDR3 length equals 17 residues. Per germline, CDR1 SEHNR and CDR2 FQNEAQ (reference sequence).